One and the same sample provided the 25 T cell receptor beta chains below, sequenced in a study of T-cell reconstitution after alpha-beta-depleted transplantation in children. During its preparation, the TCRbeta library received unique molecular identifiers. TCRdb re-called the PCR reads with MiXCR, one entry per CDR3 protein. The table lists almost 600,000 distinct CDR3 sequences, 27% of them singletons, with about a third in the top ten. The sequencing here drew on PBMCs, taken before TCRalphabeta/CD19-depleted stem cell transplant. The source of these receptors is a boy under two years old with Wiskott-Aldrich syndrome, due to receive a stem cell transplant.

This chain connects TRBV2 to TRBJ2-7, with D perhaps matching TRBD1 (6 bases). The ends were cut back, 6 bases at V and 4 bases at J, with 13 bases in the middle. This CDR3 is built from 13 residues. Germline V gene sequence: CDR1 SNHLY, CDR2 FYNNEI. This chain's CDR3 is CASSWQGIYEQYF. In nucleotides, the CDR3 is TGTGCCAGCAGCTGGCAGGGGATTTACGAGCAGTACTTC.

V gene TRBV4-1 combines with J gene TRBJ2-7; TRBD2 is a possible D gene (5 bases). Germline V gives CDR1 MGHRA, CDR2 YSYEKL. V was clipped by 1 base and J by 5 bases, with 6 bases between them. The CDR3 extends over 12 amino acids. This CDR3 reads CASSQVGDEQYF. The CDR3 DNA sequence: TGCGCCAGCAGCCAAGTCGGGGACGAGCAGTACTTC.

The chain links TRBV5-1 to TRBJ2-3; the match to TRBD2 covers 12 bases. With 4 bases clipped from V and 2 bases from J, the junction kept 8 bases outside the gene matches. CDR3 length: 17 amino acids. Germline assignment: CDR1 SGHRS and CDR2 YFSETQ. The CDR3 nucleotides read TGCGCCAGCAGCGCGGAACTAGCGGGAGGATTCACAGATACGCAGTATTTT. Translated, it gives CASSAELAGGFTDTQYF.

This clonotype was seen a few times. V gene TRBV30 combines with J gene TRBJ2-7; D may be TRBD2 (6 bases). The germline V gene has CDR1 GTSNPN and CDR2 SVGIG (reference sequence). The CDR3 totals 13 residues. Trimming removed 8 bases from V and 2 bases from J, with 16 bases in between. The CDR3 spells CAGYLGEAYEQYF. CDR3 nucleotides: TGTGCCGGTTATCTGGGGGAGGCCTACGAGCAGTACTTC.

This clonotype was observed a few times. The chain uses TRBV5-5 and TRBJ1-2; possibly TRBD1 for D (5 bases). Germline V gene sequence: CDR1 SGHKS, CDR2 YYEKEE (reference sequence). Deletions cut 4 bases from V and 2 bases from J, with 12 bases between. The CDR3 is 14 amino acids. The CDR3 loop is CASSQGPMNYGYTF. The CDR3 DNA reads TGTGCCAGCAGCCAGGGACCCATGAACTATGGCTACACCTTC.

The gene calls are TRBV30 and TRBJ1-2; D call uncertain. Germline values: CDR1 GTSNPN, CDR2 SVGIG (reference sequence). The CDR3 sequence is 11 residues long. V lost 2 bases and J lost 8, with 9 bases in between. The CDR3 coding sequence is TGTGCCTGGAGTCCGGGTGGAGGCTACACCTTC. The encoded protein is CAWSPGGGYTF. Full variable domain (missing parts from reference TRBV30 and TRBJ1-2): SQTIHQWPATLVQPVGSPLSLECTVEGTSNPNLYWYRQAAGRGLQLLFYSVGIGQISSEVPQNLSASRPQDRQFILSSKKLLLSDSGFYLCAWSPGGGYTFGSGTRLTVV.

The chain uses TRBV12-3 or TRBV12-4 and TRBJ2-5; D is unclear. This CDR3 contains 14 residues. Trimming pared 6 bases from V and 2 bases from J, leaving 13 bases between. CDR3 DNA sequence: TGTGCCAGCAGCCCTGCGCAGACTCAAGAGACCCAGTACTTC. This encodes CASSPAQTQETQYF.

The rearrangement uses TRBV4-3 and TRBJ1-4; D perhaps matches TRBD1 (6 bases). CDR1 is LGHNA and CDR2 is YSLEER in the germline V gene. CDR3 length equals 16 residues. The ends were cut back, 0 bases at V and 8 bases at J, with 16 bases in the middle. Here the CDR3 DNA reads TGCGCCAGCAGCCAAGATATGGGGGGCGTCGGGGAAAAACTGTTTTTT. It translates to CASSQDMGGVGEKLFF.

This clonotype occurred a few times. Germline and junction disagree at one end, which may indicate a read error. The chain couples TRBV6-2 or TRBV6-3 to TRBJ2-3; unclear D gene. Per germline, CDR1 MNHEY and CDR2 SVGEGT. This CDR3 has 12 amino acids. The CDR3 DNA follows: TGTGCCAGCAATCCGCGCACGGATACGCAGTATTTT. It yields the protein CASNPRTDTQYF.

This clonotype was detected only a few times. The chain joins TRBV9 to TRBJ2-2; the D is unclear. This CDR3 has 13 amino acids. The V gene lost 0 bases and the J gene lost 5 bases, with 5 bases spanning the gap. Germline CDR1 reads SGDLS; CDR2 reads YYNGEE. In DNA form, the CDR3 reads TGTGCCAGCAGCGTAGCTCTAACCGGGGAGCTGTTTTTT. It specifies CASSVALTGELFF.

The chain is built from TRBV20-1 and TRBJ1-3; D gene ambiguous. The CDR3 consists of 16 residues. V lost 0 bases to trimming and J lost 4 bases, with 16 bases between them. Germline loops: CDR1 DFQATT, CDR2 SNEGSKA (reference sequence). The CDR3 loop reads CSARDSFRDAGNTIYF. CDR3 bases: TGCAGTGCTAGAGATTCTTTTCGAGATGCGGGAAACACCATATATTTT.

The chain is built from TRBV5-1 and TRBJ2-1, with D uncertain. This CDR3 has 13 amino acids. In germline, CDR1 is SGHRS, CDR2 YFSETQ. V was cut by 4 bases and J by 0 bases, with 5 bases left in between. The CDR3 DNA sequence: TGCGCCAGCAGCGAAAACTCCTACAATGAGCAGTTCTTC. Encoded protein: CASSENSYNEQFF.

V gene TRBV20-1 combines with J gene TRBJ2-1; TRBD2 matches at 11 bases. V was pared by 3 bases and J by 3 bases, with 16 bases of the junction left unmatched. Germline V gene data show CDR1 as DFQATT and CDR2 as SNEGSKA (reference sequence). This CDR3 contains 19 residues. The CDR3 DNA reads TGCAGTGCTAGCCTAGGGGGCTTAGGACTAGCGGGTAACTACAATGAGCAGTTCTTC. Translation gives CSASLGGLGLAGNYNEQFF.

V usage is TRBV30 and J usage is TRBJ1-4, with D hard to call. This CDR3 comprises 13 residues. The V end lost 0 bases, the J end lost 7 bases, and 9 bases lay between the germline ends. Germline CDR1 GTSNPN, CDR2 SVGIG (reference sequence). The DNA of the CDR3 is TGTGCCTGGAGTGTGACACCGTTTGAAAAACTGTTTTTT. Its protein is CAWSVTPFEKLFF.

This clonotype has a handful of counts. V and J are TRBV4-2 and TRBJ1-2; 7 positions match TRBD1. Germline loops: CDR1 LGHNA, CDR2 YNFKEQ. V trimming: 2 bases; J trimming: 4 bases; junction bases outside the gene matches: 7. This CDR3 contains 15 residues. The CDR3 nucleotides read TGTGCCAGCAGCCAAAGAGACAGGGACGGCTATGGCTACACCTTC. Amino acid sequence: CASSQRDRDGYGYTF.

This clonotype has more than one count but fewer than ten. This CDR3 is CASSLYPVSLTDTQYF. The DNA for the CDR3 is TGCGCCAGCAGCTTGTATCCCGTCTCCCTCACAGATACGCAGTATTTT. This sequence joins TRBV5-1 and TRBJ2-3; D gene uncertain. From germline, CDR1 is SGHRS and CDR2 YFSETQ. Trimming removed 1 base at V and 2 bases at J, with 14 bases between. This CDR3 comprises 16 residues.

The DNA of the CDR3 is TGCAGTGCTAGAAACCGGTGGTCCTACAATGAGCAGTTCTTC. Protein sequence: CSARNRWSYNEQFF. This sequence joins TRBV20-1 and TRBJ2-1; D remains unclear. CDR1 is DFQATT and CDR2 is SNEGSKA in the germline V gene (reference sequence). Between the trimmed V and J ends, which lost 2 bases and 1 base, there was a span of 9 bases. The CDR3 has 14 residues.

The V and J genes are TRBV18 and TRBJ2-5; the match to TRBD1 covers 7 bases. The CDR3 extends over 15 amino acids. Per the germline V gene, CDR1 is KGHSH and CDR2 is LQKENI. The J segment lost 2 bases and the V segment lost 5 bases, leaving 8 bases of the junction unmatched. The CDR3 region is CASSSLPGQQETQYF. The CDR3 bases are TGTGCCAGCTCATCATTGCCGGGACAGCAAGAGACCCAGTACTTC.

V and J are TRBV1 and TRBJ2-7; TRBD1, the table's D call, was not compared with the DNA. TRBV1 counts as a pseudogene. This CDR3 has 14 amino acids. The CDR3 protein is CTSSQGPHPYEQYF. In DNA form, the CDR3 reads TGCACCAGCAGCCAGGGACCGCACCCCTACGAGCAGTACTTC.

As DNA, the CDR3 is TGTGCCAGCAGTGACGGGCCCCAACTCGAGCAGTACTTC. Amino acids: CASSDGPQLEQYF. V gene TRBV12-3 or TRBV12-4 combines with J gene TRBJ2-7; D gene ambiguous. Trimming removed 5 bases from V and 6 bases from J, with 14 bases in between. The CDR3 has 13 amino acids.

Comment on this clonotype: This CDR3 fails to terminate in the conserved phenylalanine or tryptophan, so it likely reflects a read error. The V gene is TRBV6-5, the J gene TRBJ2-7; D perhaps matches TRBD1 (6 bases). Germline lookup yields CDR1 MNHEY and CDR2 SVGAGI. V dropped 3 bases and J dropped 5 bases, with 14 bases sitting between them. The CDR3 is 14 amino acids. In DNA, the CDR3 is TGTGCCAGCAGTTATACAGTCAGGGGCCACGAGCAGTACTTG. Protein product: CASSYTVRGHEQYL.

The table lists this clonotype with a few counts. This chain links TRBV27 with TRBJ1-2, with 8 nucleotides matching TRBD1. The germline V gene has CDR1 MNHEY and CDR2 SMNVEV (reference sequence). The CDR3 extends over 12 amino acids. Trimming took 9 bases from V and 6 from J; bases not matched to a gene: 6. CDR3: CASRTGNNGYTF. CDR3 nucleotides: TGTGCCAGTAGGACAGGGAATAATGGCTACACCTTC.

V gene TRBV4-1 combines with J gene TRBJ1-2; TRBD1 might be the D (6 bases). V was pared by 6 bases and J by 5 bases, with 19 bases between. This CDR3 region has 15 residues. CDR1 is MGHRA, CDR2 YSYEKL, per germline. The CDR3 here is CASRGQEQGTYGYTF. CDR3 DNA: TGCGCCAGCAGGGGGCAAGAACAGGGAACTTATGGCTACACCTTC.

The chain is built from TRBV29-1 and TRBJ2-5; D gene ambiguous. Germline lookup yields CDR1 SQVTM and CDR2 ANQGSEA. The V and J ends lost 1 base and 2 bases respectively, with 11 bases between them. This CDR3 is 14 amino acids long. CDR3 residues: CSVEARLAQETQYF. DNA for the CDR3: TGCAGCGTTGAAGCCCGACTCGCTCAAGAGACCCAGTACTTC.

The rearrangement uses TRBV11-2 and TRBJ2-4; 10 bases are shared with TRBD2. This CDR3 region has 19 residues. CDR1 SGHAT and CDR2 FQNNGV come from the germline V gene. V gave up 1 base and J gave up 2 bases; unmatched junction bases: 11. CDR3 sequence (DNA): TGTGCCAGCAGCTTAGTGGGTCTAGCGGGAGTAGGGTCCAAAAACATTCAGTACTTC. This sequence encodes CASSLVGLAGVGSKNIQYF. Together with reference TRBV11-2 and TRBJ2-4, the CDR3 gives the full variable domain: EAGVAQSPRYKIIEKRQSVAFWCNPISGHATLYWYQQILGQGPKLLIQFQNNGVVDDSQLPKDRFSAERLKGVDSTLKIQPAKLEDSAVYLCASSLVGLAGVGSKNIQYFGAGTRLSVL.